This TCR beta chain was identified during a study of chemoradiotherapy in HPV16-positive cancers. General study results and limits: HPV-responsive T-cell expansion during chemoradiotherapy was linked to improved recurrence-free survival in HPV16-positive patients.

Measured with immunoSEQ multiplex PCR; TCRdb has only the in-frame clones, and not every one. The sample records approximately 7,000 clones, 70% to 85% being singletons. Of note for this clone: Its antigen is not known.

The receptor comes from a human donor with HPV-associated anogenital cancer. The sequenced sample was tumor tissue, obtained from a patient who underwent chemoradiotherapy.

The CDR3 is CASSSTTGMDSPLHF. CDR3 nucleotides: TGTGCCAGCAGTTCAACGACGGGTATGGATTCACCCCTCCACTTT. V gene TRBV28 combines with J gene TRBJ1-6; D gene unclear. The CDR3 has 15 residues. The V end lost 4 bases, the J end lost 8 bases, and 15 bases lay between the germline ends. Germline V gene lookup returns CDR1 MDHEN and CDR2 SYDVKM.